Presented here are 10 T cell receptor delta chains from one specimen sequenced in a study of γδ T cells in repeated Plasmodium falciparum infection (dated by TCRdb to the early 2020s). The library relied on multiplex PCR. Sequencing instrument: Illumina MiSeq. TCRdb called clones afresh from the public reads with CATT; identical DNA rows were later merged. For this sample the table gives around 57,000 delta-chain clones, of which over 1.5% were detected only once. About 15% of the sample is taken by the ten largest. For bulk TCR repertoire analysis, Vgamma9/Vdelta2+ and Vdelta2-negative gammadelta T cell populations were flow-sorted out of peripheral blood mononuclear cells. Sequencing was carried out using gamma-delta T cells from blood. These receptors were obtained from a pool of human donors (malaria-infected and uninfected, not separated).

This clone was counted a few times. TCRdb's protein for this DNA is that of a much larger clone and differs from the translation at residue 8, likely a read error; the protein shown is the DNA translation. The rearrangement links TRDV3 to TRDJ3, with TRDD3 matching 12 bases. V shed 5 bases, J shed 0 bases, and the junction held 32 bases outside the gene matches. Germline-derived CDR1 and CDR2 are TVYSNPD and GDNSRS (reference sequence). This CDR3 has 26 residues. The CDR3 region is CAPSVFRTSQRTGGYPLSWDTRQMFF. The CDR3 nucleotides read TGTGCCCCCTCGGTATTCCGCACCAGCCAGCGTACTGGGGGATACCCCCTCTCCTGGGACACCCGACAGATGTTTTTC.

On this clone itself: This sequence is one base from a far larger clone and is likely a read error. Within the sample, other DNA sequences also encode this same CDR3. V gene TRDV1 combines with J gene TRDJ1; TRDD2 agrees at 7 bases. Germline V gives CDR1 TSWWSYY, CDR2 QGS. V was clipped by 2 bases and J by 0 bases; unmatched bases: 39. The CDR3 is 27 amino acids. The CDR3 spells CALGEARGAGGFPTSILLTQYTDKLIF. The CDR3 coding sequence is TGTGCTCTTGGGGAAGCCCGGGGAGCCGGGGGCTTTCCTACATCCATCCTCCTTACTCAGTACACCGATAAACTCATCTTT.

Comment on this clone: The protein recorded in TCRdb matches a much larger clone and deviates from this DNA's translation at residue 6, suggesting a read error; the protein here is obtained by translating the DNA. The V call is TRAV38-2/DV8, the J call TRDJ1; 10 bases align to TRDD3. Here the J gene was assigned by germline matching of the DNA, as TCRdb has none. This CDR3 region has 24 residues. V dropped 5 bases and J dropped 0; count of bases not matched to a gene: 31. Germline V gives CDR1 TSESDYY, CDR2 QEAYKQQN. For the CDR3, the DNA is TGTGCTTATAGAAGCCTGGAGGTTCCTATGCACTGGGGGATTGAGGGTGAGGACACCGATAAACTCATCTTT. Amino acids: CAYRSLEVPMHWGIEGEDTDKLIF.

In its sample, this clone was seen many times. TCRdb shows a much larger clone's protein in place of this DNA's translation, and the two differ at residue 7, likely through a read error; the protein shown is translated from the DNA. This sequence joins TRDV1 and TRDJ1; 10 bases are shared with TRDD3. The germline V gene has CDR1 TSWWSYY and CDR2 QGS. J was trimmed by 0 bases and V by 2 bases; bases with no gene match: 18. The CDR3 length is 21 residues. In nucleotides, the CDR3 is TGTGCTCTTGGGGAATGCCGCCTAGACCGCGGGGGATACGGGTACACCGATAAACTCATCTTT. This translates into CALGECRLDRGGYGYTDKLIF.

A note on this clone: TCRdb pairs this DNA with a much larger clone's protein that differs at residue 13, likely a read error; the protein shown was translated from the DNA. This chain uses TRDV2 with TRDJ1, with D possibly being TRDD3 (5 bases). Here the J gene was assigned by germline matching of the DNA, as TCRdb has none. The CDR3 runs 17 residues. Germline V gene data show CDR1 as GEAIGNYY and CDR2 as EKD. CDR3 sequence: CACDDLPWGRNTNKLIF. For the CDR3, the DNA is TGTGCCTGTGACGACCTGCCTTGGGGACGGAACACCAATAAACTCATCTTT.

This clone was detected only a few times. It is likely a read error: a sequence one base away is far more abundant. The sample carries other DNA sequences with the same CDR3. The chain uses TRDV2 and TRDJ1; 8 nucleotides match TRDD3. TCRdb records no J gene; here it was assigned by comparing the DNA to germline. The germline V gene has CDR1 GEAIGNYY and CDR2 EKD. This CDR3 has 16 amino acids. Trimming cost V 4 bases and J 7 bases; bases outside gene matches: 16. CDR3 nucleotides: TGTGCCTGTGATCGGGTACTAGGGGATACCTCCCTTAAACTCATCTTT. It yields the protein CACDRVLGDTSLKLIF.

About this clone itself: The protein given by TCRdb reflects a much larger clone and differs at residue 3 from this DNA's translation, likely from a read error; the protein shown is the DNA's translation. V usage is TRDV3 and J usage is TRDJ1; D is uncertain. There are 16 residues in the CDR3. CDR1 is TVYSNPD, CDR2 GDNSRS, per germline (reference sequence). Trimming left V 5 bases short and J 0 bases short, with 22 bases between. DNA of the CDR3: TGTGCCCTTACACCGGAGGGAGCTACGTACACCGATAAACTCATCTTT. This encodes CALTPEGATYTDKLIF.

There are a few counts of this clone. A read error is the likely source, as a far larger clone sits one nucleotide away. Other DNA variants within this sample encode the same CDR3. DNA for the CDR3: TGCGCTCTTGGGGAAGTCTTAAACGGGCCTTCTGGGGGCTCGTACACCGATAAACTCATCTTT. This codes for CALGEVLNGPSGGSYTDKLIF. The V gene is TRDV1, the J gene TRDJ1, with 7 bases identical to TRDD3. The J gene, left out of TCRdb, was set here by checking the DNA against germline. This CDR3 comprises 21 residues. Germline V gene data show CDR1 as TSWWSYY and CDR2 as QGS.

To note about this clone: TCRdb records a much larger clone's protein for this DNA, with a difference at residue 9 that likely arises from a read error; the protein given is the translation of the DNA. The chain has TRDV1 and TRDJ1; 7 bases map to TRDD3. V lost 3 bases, J lost 6 bases, and 19 bases stayed unmatched. Germline-derived CDR1 and CDR2 are TSWWSYY and QGS. This CDR3 is 18 amino acids long. Written as DNA, the CDR3 is TGTGCTCTTGGGGACAGGGACGGAAAGGGGATAATCGGGTATAAACTCATCTTT. It translates to CALGDRDGKGIIGYKLIF.

A remark on this clone: This DNA translates differently at residue 9 from the TCRdb protein, which is that of a much larger clone; a read error is likely, and the protein shown is the DNA's own translation. The chain recombines TRDV1 with TRDJ1; 7 nucleotides agree with TRDD3. The CDR3 loop spans 27 amino acids. Germline V lookup: CDR1 TSWWSYY, CDR2 QGS. V lost 1 base and J lost 0; bases outside the gene matches: 38. The CDR3 DNA sequence: TGTGCTCTTGGGGAACCTTACCTCTCTCGTTGCTACAGCGGGATCTGTACTGGGGACACTAACACCGATAAACTCATCTTT. This encodes CALGEPYLSRCYSGICTGDTNTDKLIF.